The TCR beta chain described here comes from a study of Tregs in tolerant kidney transplant recipients. Study overall: An approximately 3-day belatacept mixed lymphocyte reaction, sometimes plus 5-day graft donor restimulation, preceded CD4+CD25+CD127- sorting.

Study-wide results and limits: Biological reproducibility was not directly addressed, but technical replication error appeared minimal. Expanding Tregs on activated donor B cells appeared to best identify donor-specific TCRbeta clones.

V lost 0 bases and J 6 bases, leaving 16 bases between the germline ends. Germline V CDR1 and CDR2: MNHEY, SVGAGI. The CDR3 runs 16 residues. Measured with immunoSEQ multiplex PCR; TCRdb has only the in-frame clones, and not every one. The sample carries approximately 41,000 clones, about 95% recorded once. A note on this clone: What it binds is not known.

The clonotype originates from a human donor in good health. Source material: Tregs from blood cultured with allogeneic cells. The J gene is TRBJ2-3, the V gene TRBV6-5; TRBD2 might be the D (6 bases). The CDR3 loop reads CASSYSRAQRADTQYF. CDR3 coding DNA: TGTGCCAGCAGTTACTCGAGAGCCCAGCGGGCGGATACGCAGTATTTT.